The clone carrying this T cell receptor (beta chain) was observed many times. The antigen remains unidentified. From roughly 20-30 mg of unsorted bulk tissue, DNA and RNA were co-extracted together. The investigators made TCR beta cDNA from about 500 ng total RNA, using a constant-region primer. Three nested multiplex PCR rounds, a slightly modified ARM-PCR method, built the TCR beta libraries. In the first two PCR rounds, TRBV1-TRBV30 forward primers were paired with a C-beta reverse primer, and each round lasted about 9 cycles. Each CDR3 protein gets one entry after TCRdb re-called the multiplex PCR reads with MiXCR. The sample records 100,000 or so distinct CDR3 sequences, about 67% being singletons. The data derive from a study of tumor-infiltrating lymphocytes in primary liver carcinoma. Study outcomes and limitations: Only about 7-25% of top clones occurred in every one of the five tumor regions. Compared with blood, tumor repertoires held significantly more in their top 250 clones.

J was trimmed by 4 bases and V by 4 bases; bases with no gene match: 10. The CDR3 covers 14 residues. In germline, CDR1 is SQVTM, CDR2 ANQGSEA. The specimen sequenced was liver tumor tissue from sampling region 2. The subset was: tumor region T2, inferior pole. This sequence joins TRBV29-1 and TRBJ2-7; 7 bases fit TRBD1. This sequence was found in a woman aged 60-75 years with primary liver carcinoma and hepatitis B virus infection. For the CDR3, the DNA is TGCAGCGTTGCCCTACTGTCAGGGGGATACGAGCAGTACTTC. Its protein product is CSVALLSGGYEQYF.